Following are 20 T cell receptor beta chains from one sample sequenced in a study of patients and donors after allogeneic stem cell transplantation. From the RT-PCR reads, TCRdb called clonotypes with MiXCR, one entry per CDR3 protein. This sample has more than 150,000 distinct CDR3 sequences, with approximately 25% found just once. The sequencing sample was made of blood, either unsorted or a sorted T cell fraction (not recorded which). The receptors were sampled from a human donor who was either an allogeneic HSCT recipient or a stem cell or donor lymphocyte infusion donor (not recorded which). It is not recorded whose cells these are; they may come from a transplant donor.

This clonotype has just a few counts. The DNA for the CDR3 is TGTGCCAGCAGCACAGGGGGCGGAAGCTCCTATAATTCACCCCTCCACTTT. It yields the protein CASSTGGGSSYNSPLHF. The chain combines TRBV7-8 with TRBJ1-6; 9 bases map to TRBD1. CDR1 and CDR2 (germline): SGHVS, FQNEAQ. After removal of 5 bases from V and 0 bases from J, the junction contained 5 bases not matched to a gene. The CDR3 extends over 17 amino acids.

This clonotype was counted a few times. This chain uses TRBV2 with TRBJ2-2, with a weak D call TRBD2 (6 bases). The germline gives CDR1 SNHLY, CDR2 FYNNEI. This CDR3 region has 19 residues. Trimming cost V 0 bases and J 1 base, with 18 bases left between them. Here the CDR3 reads CASSEAAGRFIKNTGELFF. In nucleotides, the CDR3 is TGTGCCAGCAGTGAAGCGGCGGGACGGTTTATTAAGAACACCGGGGAGCTGTTTTTT.

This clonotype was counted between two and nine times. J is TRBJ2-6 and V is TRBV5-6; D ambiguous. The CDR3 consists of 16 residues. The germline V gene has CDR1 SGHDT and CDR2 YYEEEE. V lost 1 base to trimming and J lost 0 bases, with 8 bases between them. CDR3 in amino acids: CASSLTAYSGANVLTF. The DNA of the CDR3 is TGTGCCAGCAGCTTGACGGCTTACTCTGGGGCCAACGTCCTGACTTTC.

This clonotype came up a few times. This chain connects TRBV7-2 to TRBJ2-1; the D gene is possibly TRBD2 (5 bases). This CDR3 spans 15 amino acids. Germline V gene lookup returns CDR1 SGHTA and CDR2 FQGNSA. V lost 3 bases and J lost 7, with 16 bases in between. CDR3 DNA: TGTGCCAGCAGCTTCCAGGCGGCCGCGGGTAATGAGCAGTTCTTC. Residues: CASSFQAAAGNEQFF.

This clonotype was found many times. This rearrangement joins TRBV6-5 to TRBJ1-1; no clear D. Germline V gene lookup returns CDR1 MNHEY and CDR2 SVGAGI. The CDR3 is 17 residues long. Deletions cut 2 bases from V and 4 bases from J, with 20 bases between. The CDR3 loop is CASSYGLGRRWATEAFF. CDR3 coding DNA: TGTGCCAGCAGTTACGGGTTGGGTCGGCGATGGGCCACTGAAGCTTTCTTT.

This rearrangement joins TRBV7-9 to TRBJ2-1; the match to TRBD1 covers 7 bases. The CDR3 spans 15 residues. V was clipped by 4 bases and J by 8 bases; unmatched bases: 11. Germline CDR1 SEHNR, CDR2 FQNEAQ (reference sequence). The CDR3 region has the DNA TGTGCCAGCAGCTCCTTCCGACAGGGAGAGTATGAGCAGTTCTTC. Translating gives CASSSFRQGEYEQFF.

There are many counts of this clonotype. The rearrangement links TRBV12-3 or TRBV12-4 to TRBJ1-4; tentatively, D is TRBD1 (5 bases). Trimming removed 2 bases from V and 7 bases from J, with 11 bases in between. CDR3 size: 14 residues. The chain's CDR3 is CASSLQGGGEKLFF. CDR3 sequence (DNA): TGTGCCAGCAGTTTACAGGGCGGGGGTGAAAAACTGTTTTTT.

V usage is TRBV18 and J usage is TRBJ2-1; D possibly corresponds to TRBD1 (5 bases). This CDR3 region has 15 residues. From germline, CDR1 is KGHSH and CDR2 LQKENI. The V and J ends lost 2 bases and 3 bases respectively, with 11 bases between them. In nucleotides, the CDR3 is TGTGCCAGCTCACCATTCAACAGGAACTACAATGAGCAGTTCTTC. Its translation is CASSPFNRNYNEQFF. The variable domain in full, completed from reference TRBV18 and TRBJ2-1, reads NAGVMQNPRHLVRRRGQEARLRCSPMKGHSHVYWYRQLPEEGLKFMVYLQKENIIDESGMPKERFSAEFPKEGPSILRIQQVVRGDSAAYFCASSPFNRNYNEQFFGPGTRLTVL.

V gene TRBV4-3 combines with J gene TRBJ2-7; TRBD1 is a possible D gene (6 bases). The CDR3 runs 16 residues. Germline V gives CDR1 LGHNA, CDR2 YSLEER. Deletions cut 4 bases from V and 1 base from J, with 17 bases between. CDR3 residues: CASSPIWGQESYEQYF. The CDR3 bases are TGCGCCAGCAGCCCGATCTGGGGGCAGGAATCCTACGAGCAGTACTTC.

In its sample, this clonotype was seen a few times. Here the CDR3 DNA reads TGTGCCAGCCGAGATTACCAGCGGGGATTCAATGAGCAGTTCTTC. Protein product: CASRDYQRGFNEQFF. The chain carries TRBV6-2 or TRBV6-3 and TRBJ2-1; TRBD2 matches 7 bases. J lost 6 bases, V lost 8 bases, and 13 bases had no gene match. Germline CDR1 reads MNHEY; CDR2 reads SVGEGT. This CDR3 has 15 residues.

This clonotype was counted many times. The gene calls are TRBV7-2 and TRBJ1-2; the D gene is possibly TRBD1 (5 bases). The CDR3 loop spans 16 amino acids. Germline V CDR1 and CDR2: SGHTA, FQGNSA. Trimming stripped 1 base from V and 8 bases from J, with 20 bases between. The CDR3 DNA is TGTGCCAGCAGCTTAGTAATTGTCAGGGTAAAGGGCGGCTACACCTTC. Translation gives CASSLVIVRVKGGYTF.

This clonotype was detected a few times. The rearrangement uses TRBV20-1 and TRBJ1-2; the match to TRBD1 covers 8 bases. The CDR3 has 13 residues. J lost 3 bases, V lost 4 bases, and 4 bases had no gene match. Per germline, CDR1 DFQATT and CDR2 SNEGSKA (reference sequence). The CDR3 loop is CSANPGGYYGYTF. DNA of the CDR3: TGCAGTGCTAACCCAGGGGGCTACTATGGCTACACCTTC.

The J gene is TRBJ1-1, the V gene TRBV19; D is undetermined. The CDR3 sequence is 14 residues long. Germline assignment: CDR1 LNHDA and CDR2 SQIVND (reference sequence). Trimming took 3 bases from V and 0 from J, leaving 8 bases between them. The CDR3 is CASSIWTLNTEAFF. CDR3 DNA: TGTGCCAGTAGTATTTGGACCTTGAACACTGAAGCTTTCTTT.

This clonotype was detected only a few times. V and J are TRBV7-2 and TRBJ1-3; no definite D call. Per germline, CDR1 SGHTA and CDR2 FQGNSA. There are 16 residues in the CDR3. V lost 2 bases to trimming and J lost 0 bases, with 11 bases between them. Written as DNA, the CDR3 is TGTGCCAGCAGCTTAAGGCCCGTAAGCTCTGGAAACACCATATATTTT. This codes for CASSLRPVSSGNTIYF.

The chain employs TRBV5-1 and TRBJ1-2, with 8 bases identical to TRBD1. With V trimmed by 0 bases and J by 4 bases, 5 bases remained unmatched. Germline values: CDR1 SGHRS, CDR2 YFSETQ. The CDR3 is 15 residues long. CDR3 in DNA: TGCGCCAGCAGCTTGGCCCCAGGGGGCGGCTATGGCTACACCTTC. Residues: CASSLAPGGGYGYTF.

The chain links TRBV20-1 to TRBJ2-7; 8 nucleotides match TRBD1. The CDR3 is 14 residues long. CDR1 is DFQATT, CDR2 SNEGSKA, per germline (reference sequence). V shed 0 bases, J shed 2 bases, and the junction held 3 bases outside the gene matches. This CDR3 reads CSARDAQGAYEQYF. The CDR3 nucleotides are TGCAGTGCTAGAGATGCACAGGGGGCCTACGAGCAGTACTTC.

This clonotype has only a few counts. The CDR3 loop is CASSLGLATHNEQFF. CDR3 sequence (DNA): TGTGCCAGCAGCTTAGGACTAGCGACTCACAATGAGCAGTTCTTC. The chain recombines TRBV7-3 with TRBJ2-1; TRBD2 aligns across 9 bases. With V trimmed by 2 bases and J by 5 bases, 4 bases remained unmatched. The CDR3 is made up of 15 amino acids. The V gene's germline CDR1 is SGHTA and CDR2 FQGTGA.

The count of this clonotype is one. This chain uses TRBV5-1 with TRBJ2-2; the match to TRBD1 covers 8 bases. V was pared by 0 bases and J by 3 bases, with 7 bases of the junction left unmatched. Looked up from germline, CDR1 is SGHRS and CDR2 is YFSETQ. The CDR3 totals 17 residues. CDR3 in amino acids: CASSLDPGGEYTGELFF. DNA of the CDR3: TGCGCCAGCAGCTTGGATCCAGGGGGCGAATACACCGGGGAGCTGTTTTTT.

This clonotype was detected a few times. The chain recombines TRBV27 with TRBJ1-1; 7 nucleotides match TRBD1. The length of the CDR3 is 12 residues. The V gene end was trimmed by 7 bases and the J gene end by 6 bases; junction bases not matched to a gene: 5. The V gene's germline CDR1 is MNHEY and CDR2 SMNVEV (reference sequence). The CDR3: CASTQGGAEAFF. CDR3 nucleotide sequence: TGTGCCAGCACCCAAGGGGGCGCTGAAGCTTTCTTT.

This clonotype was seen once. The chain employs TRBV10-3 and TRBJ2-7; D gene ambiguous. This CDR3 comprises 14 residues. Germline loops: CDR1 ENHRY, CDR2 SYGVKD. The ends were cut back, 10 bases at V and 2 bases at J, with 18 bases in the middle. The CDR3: CATSPILLTYEQYF. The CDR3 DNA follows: TGTGCCACCAGCCCCATACTTCTAACCTACGAGCAGTACTTC.